This T cell receptor beta chain was recorded in a study of HIV-infected patients and healthy controls. General study findings and limits: Significantly higher mean Gini indices appeared in HIV-infected repertoires, possibly reflecting oligoclonality.

The repertoire came from unfractionated whole blood and reflected all unsorted peripheral T cells. This clonotype was counted ten times or more. What it binds is unknown. Reverse transcription used around 500 ng RNA and constant-region primers for alpha and beta. Separate chain-specific third strand synthesis with multiplexing indices produced the alpha and beta libraries. All rearrangements within a chain used one primer pair; cDNA molecules carried barcodes. TCRdb processed the 5' RACE reads anew with MiXCR; each CDR3 protein has one entry. The table has roughly 25,000 distinct CDR3 sequences, under 9.5% seen once. The length of the CDR3 is 13 residues. V lost 3 bases and J 4 bases, leaving 6 bases between the germline ends. The germline V gene encodes CDR1 MRHNA and CDR2 SNTAGT.

Sample: blood. The receptor was isolated from an adult in good health. The chain has TRBV6-4 and TRBJ2-2; D may be TRBD1 (6 bases). The CDR3 here is CASSEQGTGELFF. In DNA form, the CDR3 reads TGTGCCAGCAGTGAACAGGGCACCGGGGAGCTGTTTTTT.